The entry below describes one T cell receptor beta chain. The sample holds a few counts of this clone. Its target antigen remains unknown. Per-base qualities were not stored, and no clone one base away is much larger. Each collaborating institution followed its own protocols to collect whole blood in K2EDTA tubes. For TCRbeta analysis, collaborators shipped samples in one of three forms: frozen whole blood, isolated PBMCs, or DNA extracted from either of those sample types. This specimen belongs to a study of blood T cell repertoires in COVID-19 (dated by TCRdb to 2020 to 2021). With respect to the entire study: Samples covering the acute and convalescent phases of COVID-19 were provided by collaborators in the United States, Italy and Spain. Nearly every sample came with metadata listing a de-identified subject ID, COVID-19 status, age in years and sex. Where HLA class I and class II types were available, the types were taken from metadata supplied by the sample provider, not from assay-based typing. The repertoires were released in a freely available public database meant as a resource for research on the immune response to SARS-CoV-2. The prospective study material was composed of cDNA or gDNA derived from T cells, B-cell-depleted T cells, or PBMCs. Subjects who had been exposed to COVID-19, were actively infected with it, or had recovered from it provided the deeply sampled blood TCRbeta repertoires that made up the dataset. The samples were drawn from the first 160 participants of the ongoing ImmuneRACE study and from some 1,300 subjects provided by 6 global collaborators.

Study-wide conclusions, independent of this receptor: The quantity of clinical and demographic metadata differed by source and by participant and was supplied without curation.

V trim: 5 bases; J trim: 0 bases; unmatched bases: 8. The CDR3 has 16 amino acids, counting the end cysteine and phenylalanine. The read is trimmed to its CDR3 DNA, 48 bases read in frame from base 1. The germline V gene (reference sequence) provides CDR1 SEHNR and CDR2 FQNEAQ. The immunoSEQ Assay, a bias-controlled multiplex PCR, was used to amplify TCRbeta CDR3 regions from genomic DNA. The paper's data handling went like this. Nucleated cell counts per sample were estimated from amplification of reference gene primers within the assay. To quantify the absolute abundance of each unique TCRbeta CDR3 rearrangement, sequence reads were collapsed and filtered. For each sample, productive Simpson clonality was calculated as the square root of Simpson's diversity index over productive rearrangements. As stored in TCRdb, this immuneACCESS dataset retains in-frame rearrangements with V and J assigned. A fraction of the clones does not appear; measured against another copy, unresolved V genes explain less than half of the discrepancy, and the remainder lacks a known reason. That table is the source of V, J and clone size, and D and trimming were worked out from the DNA. This sample is represented by 29,000 or so clones; around 80% of them were singletons. The biggest ten clones account for 46% of the sample.

The receptor comes from a woman aged 65 to 85 with acute or convalescent COVID-19. Sequencing was done on a sample of peripheral blood. The rearrangement combines TRBV7-9 with TRBJ2-5, and 8 bases in between align with TRBD2. The bases are TGTGCCAGCAGCCCTCGGAGCGGGGGCCACCAAGAGACCCAGTACTTC. Translated, this gives CASSPRSGGHQETQYF.